This note documents a single TCR beta chain sequence. This clonotype was seen ten or more times. Its antigen target is currently unknown. Per-nucleotide qualities are absent, and no much larger clonotype sits a single base away. This record comes from a study of spatial heterogeneity in lung cancer (dated by TCRdb to between 2017 and 2020). Context from the whole study: Beta-chain transcripts were consistently detected in greater numbers than alpha-chain transcripts, which likely reflected higher beta-chain transcript abundance. In tumor regions, TCR transcript counts showed a strong correlation with a T cell transcriptional module score derived from matched bulk RNA-seq. At surgery, roughly 220 tumor regions, 64 matched nontumor lung samples and more than 55 PBMC samples were TCR-sequenced for both alpha and beta chains. The study linked features of the TCR repertoire to counts of nonsynonymous mutations, which were determined by whole-exome sequencing of tumor tissue. In non-small cell lung cancer, the study made a quantitative comparison of TCR alpha and beta repertoires among multiple tumor regions, matched nontumor lung and blood. In the raw uncorrected reads, each unique combination of TCR and UMI appeared more than ten times on average.

Library prep was done by 5' RACE. Sequenced on a NextSeq 500. To allow correction of PCR and sequencing errors, the TCR library protocol tagged every TCR cDNA molecule with a unique molecular identifier. In the paper's pipeline: Decombinator tools were used for TCR identification, UMI-based error correction and CDR3 extraction. Expanded TCRs were defined as those above a frequency of 2 per 1,000, corresponding to the top 1% of the tumor frequency distribution. Expanded tumor TCRs statistically deemed absent (corrected P<0.05) from at least one tumor region were classed as regional, and all other expanded tumor TCRs were classed as ubiquitous. Each repertoire was subsampled 100 times to 5,000 TCRs, after which Renyi diversity was computed with the R vegan package. To build CDR3 similarity networks, amino acid triplet string-kernel similarity was used, and CDR3s were connected when their pairwise similarity was above 0.82. In-frame beta chains were kept once TCRdb had trimmed the public reads at Q25 with fastp and called clones with MiXCR. For every CDR3 protein sequence, its rows merge into one entry that carries the most common genes and DNA. TCRdb's processing, not the authors' own work, is the source of the V and J calls. The sample table records 23,000 or so distinct CDR3 sequences; roughly 6.7% of these occur just once. The ten most abundant clones make up about a tenth of the sample.

Study-wide findings and limitations: Counts of ubiquitous and regional expanded TCRs correlated with counts of ubiquitous and regional nonsynonymous mutations, respectively. TCR-seq coverage of tumor T cells was estimated at only 7% to 8% for alpha chains and approximately 12% for beta chains. The number of expanded intratumoral alpha and beta TCRs correlated with the tumor nonsynonymous mutation count. Additional single-cell paired TCR alpha and beta sequencing was considered necessary to confirm, at a functional level, the hypothesis that regional TCRs recognize regional mutations.

In the paper's terms, the time point label means: sample taken at primary tumor resection. The donors were more than 60 patients from the lung TRACERx cohort who had early-stage, untreated non-small cell lung cancer. For TCR sequencing, whole RNA was extracted from tumor and nontumor lung tissue, or from cryopreserved PBMC samples, and no cell sorting was done. A patient was chosen for TCR sequencing only when enough RNA was available from at least two tumor regions. A lung pathologist reviewed the tumor and adjacent nontumor lung specimens before the specimens were selected. Taken from cysteine to phenylalanine, the CDR3 has 19 residues. Only the CDR3 region is kept as DNA, spanning 57 bases read in frame from base 1. V and J are trimmed by 1 base and 0 bases, and the gene matches miss 12 bases of the junction.

Source: lung tumor tissue, taken at surgery. The sequence was collected from a male donor with early-stage non-small cell lung cancer. Recombination joined TRBV23-1 with TRBJ1-5; 7 central nucleotides agree with TRBD1. TRBV23-1 is labeled an ORF, and its function is uncertain. CDR3 reads: CASSQYGGQRTYSNQPQHF. The DNA sequence follows: TGCGCCAGCAGTCAATATGGGGGACAGAGAACATATAGCAATCAGCCCCAGCATTTT.